The 24 T cell receptor beta chains presented below share a single source sample, sequenced in a study of cytomegalovirus exposure and HLA in healthy donors. The PCR used 60 Vbeta and 13 Jbeta primers. Assay used: immunoSEQ multiplex PCR; TCRdb lists only in-frame clones, some missing. Of roughly 200,000 clones detected, roughly 73% appear once; the ten largest clones hold 1.8%. Material for sequencing was PBMCs. The receptors shown here come from a woman in her 30s in good health and CMV-seronegative.

This chain links TRBV5-4 with TRBJ2-3, with 8 nucleotides matching TRBD1. The CDR3 is 15 residues long. With 2 bases clipped from V and 2 bases from J, the junction kept 4 bases outside the gene matches. The germline gives CDR1 SGHNT, CDR2 YYREEE (reference sequence). The CDR3 DNA reads as TGTGCCAGCAGCTTCAGGGGGCGCGACACAGATACGCAGTATTTT. Translating it yields CASSFRGRDTDTQYF.

This sequence joins TRBV7-6 and TRBJ2-7, with 7 nucleotides matching TRBD1. With V trimmed by 2 bases and J by 4 bases, 5 bases remained unmatched. Germline lookup yields CDR1 SGHVS and CDR2 FNYEAQ. This CDR3 region has 14 residues. The CDR3 spells CASSLLTGLYEQYF. The DNA for the CDR3 is TGTGCCAGCAGCTTATTGACAGGGCTTTACGAGCAGTACTTC.

The chain couples TRBV5-6 to TRBJ1-4; a possible D gene is TRBD1 (5 bases). The germline V and J ends were trimmed by 0 bases and 8 bases, with 11 bases remaining between them. The length of the CDR3 is 14 residues. Germline lookup yields CDR1 SGHDT and CDR2 YYEEEE. The CDR3 spells CASSLGSGGEKLFF. CDR3 bases: TGTGCCAGCAGCTTGGGGTCCGGGGGGGAAAAACTGTTTTTT.

The rearrangement uses TRBV10-2 and TRBJ1-1; unclear D gene. The V end was cut by 0 bases, the J end by 3 bases, with 11 bases between. The CDR3 consists of 15 residues. From germline, CDR1 is WSHSY and CDR2 SAAADI. The CDR3 spells CASSESTGEYTEAFF. CDR3 nucleotides: TGCGCCAGCAGTGAGTCGACCGGGGAGTACACTGAAGCTTTCTTT.

V usage is TRBV6-1 and J usage is TRBJ1-5; no clear D. Germline V gene data show CDR1 as MNHNS and CDR2 as SASEGT. This CDR3 has 13 residues. V was clipped by 7 bases and J by 5 bases, with 12 bases between them. CDR3 sequence: CASITGAHQPQHF. The CDR3 nucleotides are TGTGCCAGCATAACGGGTGCTCATCAGCCCCAGCATTTT.

This chain joins TRBV9 and TRBJ2-7; 10 bases align to TRBD1. The CDR3 totals 16 residues. Losses at the gene ends were 0 bases for V and 1 base for J; bases not matched to a gene: 4. Germline CDR1 and CDR2: SGDLS and YYNGEE. CDR3 amino acids: CASSVAPGQGSYEQYF. The CDR3 region has the DNA TGTGCCAGCAGCGTAGCTCCGGGACAGGGGTCCTACGAGCAGTACTTC.

This chain links TRBV29-1 with TRBJ1-4, with D maybe TRBD1 (5 bases). This CDR3 spans 15 amino acids. Trimming cost V 1 base and J 6 bases, with 15 bases left between them. The germline V gene has CDR1 SQVTM and CDR2 ANQGSEA. The chain's CDR3 is CSVEVFGGVDEKLFF. Here the CDR3 DNA reads TGCAGCGTTGAAGTTTTTGGAGGGGTAGATGAAAAACTGTTTTTT.

This sequence joins TRBV5-1 and TRBJ2-5; tentative D call: TRBD2 (6 bases). The DNA end is more similar to TRBJ2-7, so the J call may be wrong. This CDR3 comprises 13 residues. CDR1 and CDR2 from the germline V gene are SGHRS and YFSETQ. CDR3 sequence: CASSGGSSYEQYF. CDR3 nucleotide sequence: TGCGCCAGCAGCGGGGGGTCGTCCTACGAGCAGTACTTC.

The chain combines TRBV15 with TRBJ1-2; possibly TRBD1 for D (6 bases). Germline V gene sequence: CDR1 LNHNV, CDR2 YYDKDF (reference sequence). V was clipped by 5 bases and J by 5 bases, with 18 bases between them. This CDR3 region has 15 residues. This CDR3 reads CATSGRGGAGYGYTF. In nucleotides, the CDR3 is TGTGCCACCAGCGGCCGGGGGGGGGCCGGTTATGGCTACACCTTC.

The gene calls are TRBV6-6 and TRBJ1-1; D perhaps matches TRBD1 (5 bases). This CDR3 is built from 15 residues. CDR1 is MNHNY, CDR2 SVGAGI, per germline (reference sequence). V was pared by 5 bases and J by 0 bases, with 13 bases between. The CDR3 here is CASSPQGNMNTEAFF. The CDR3 DNA sequence: TGTGCCAGCAGTCCCCAGGGTAACATGAACACTGAAGCTTTCTTT.

In this sample, this clone turned up a few times. The J gene is TRBJ1-4, the V gene TRBV4-1; D remains ambiguous. This CDR3 contains 16 residues. The V end lost 1 base, the J end lost 5 bases, and 14 bases lay between the germline ends. Germline V gene data show CDR1 as MGHRA and CDR2 as YSYEKL. This chain's CDR3 is CASSQGFGVTNEKLFF. The CDR3 region has the DNA TGCGCCAGCAGCCAAGGATTTGGAGTCACGAATGAAAAACTGTTTTTT.

The V gene is TRBV10-3, the J gene TRBJ2-1; 11 bases are a match to TRBD1. Germline V gene data show CDR1 as ENHRY and CDR2 as SYGVKD. CDR3 size: 15 residues. The V segment lost 10 bases and the J segment 6 bases; nucleotides outside the gene matches: 11. The CDR3 protein is CATKRGTGGRNEQFF. CDR3 DNA sequence: TGTGCCACTAAGCGAGGGACAGGGGGTCGCAATGAGCAGTTCTTC.

This clone showed up just a few times. The CDR3 region is CASSPMGGQGAIQYF. The CDR3 DNA is TGCGCCAGCAGCCCCATGGGGGGGCAGGGGGCCATTCAGTACTTC. This sequence joins TRBV5-1 and TRBJ2-4; maybe TRBD1 (8 bases). Deletions cut 4 bases from V and 9 bases from J, with 20 bases between. CDR1 is SGHRS, CDR2 YFSETQ, per germline. This CDR3 comprises 15 residues.

This clone occurred a few times. The rearrangement joins TRBV6-1 to TRBJ2-3, with 7 bases lining up with TRBD2. This CDR3 has 15 residues. The V gene's germline CDR1 is MNHNS and CDR2 SASEGT. Unmatched junction bases numbered 6, after V lost 2 bases and J lost 4 bases. This chain's CDR3 is CASSETAGDPDTQYF. In DNA, the CDR3 is TGTGCCAGCAGTGAAACGGCGGGGGATCCAGATACGCAGTATTTT.

This chain joins TRBV7-9 and TRBJ2-5, with 10 bases fitting TRBD2. The ends lost 1 base at V and 4 bases at J; junction bases unmatched: 0. The CDR3 has 14 residues. Germline values: CDR1 SEHNR, CDR2 FQNEAQ (reference sequence). The CDR3 reads CASSLGTSGETQYF. The CDR3 coding sequence is TGTGCCAGCAGCTTAGGGACTAGCGGAGAGACCCAGTACTTC.

This clone was seen a single time. V and J are TRBV11-2 and TRBJ1-1; D may be TRBD1 (5 bases). The CDR3 loop spans 12 amino acids. V shed 1 base and J shed 7 bases, with 7 bases lying between them. Germline lookup yields CDR1 SGHAT and CDR2 FQNNGV. The CDR3 nucleotides are TGTGCCAGCAGCTTAGGACAGTTTGAAGCTTTCTTT. It translates to CASSLGQFEAFF.

This chain connects TRBV30 to TRBJ1-2, with D possibly matching TRBD1 (5 bases). The germline V gene has CDR1 GTSNPN and CDR2 SVGIG (reference sequence). Trimming removed 0 bases at V and 7 bases at J, with 12 bases between. This CDR3 spans 13 amino acids. The CDR3 nucleotides are TGTGCCTGGAGTGTGGCGGAAAGGGGTGGCTACACCTTC. The encoded protein is CAWSVAERGGYTF.

This clone occurred once. The chain uses TRBV5-1 and TRBJ2-3; 9 bases fit TRBD1. V lost 3 bases and J lost 1; bases outside the gene matches: 6. The CDR3 is 16 amino acids. Germline CDR1 and CDR2: SGHRS and YFSETQ. CDR3 in amino acids: CASSYKTGGGTDTQYF. The CDR3 nucleotides are TGCGCCAGCAGCTATAAGACAGGGGGAGGCACAGATACGCAGTATTTT.

V usage is TRBV7-9 and J usage is TRBJ1-3; perhaps TRBD1 as D (5 bases). This CDR3 has 15 amino acids. In germline, CDR1 is SEHNR, CDR2 FQNEAQ (reference sequence). V lost 5 bases and J lost 4, with 15 bases in between. The CDR3 protein is CASSQGALDGNTIYF. CDR3 in DNA: TGTGCCAGCAGCCAAGGGGCACTGGACGGAAACACCATATATTTT. The full variable domain, completed using reference TRBV7-9 and TRBJ1-3, is DTGVSQNPRHKITKRGQNVTFRCDPISEHNRLYWYRQTLGQGPEFLTYFQNEAQLEKSRLLSDRFSAERPKGSFSTLEIQRTEQGDSAMYLCASSQGALDGNTIYFGEGSWLTVV.

This clone was seen only a few times. This chain links TRBV6-5 with TRBJ2-2, with 9 bases matching TRBD2. V was clipped by 3 bases and J by 7 bases; unmatched bases: 6. This CDR3 contains 15 residues. The germline V gene encodes CDR1 MNHEY and CDR2 SVGAGI. The CDR3 coding sequence is TGTGCCAGCAGTTATGCGGGAGGGCCGAACGGGGAGCTGTTTTTT. The encoded protein is CASSYAGGPNGELFF.

The V gene is TRBV9, the J gene TRBJ2-5, with 12 bases that match TRBD2. In germline, CDR1 is SGDLS, CDR2 YYNGEE. The CDR3 totals 17 residues. V shed 3 bases and J 4 bases; nucleotides not matched to a gene: 10. CDR3 nucleotides: TGTGCCAGCAGCGCGACCCTTGGACTAGCGGGAAGAGAGACCCAGTACTTC. It specifies CASSATLGLAGRETQYF.

J is TRBJ2-2 and V is TRBV7-9, with D hard to call. Per the germline V gene, CDR1 is SEHNR and CDR2 is FQNEAQ (reference sequence). The CDR3 consists of 18 residues. V lost 5 bases and J 4 bases, leaving 23 bases between the germline ends. CDR3 sequence: CASSPFPPPRRGTGELFF. The CDR3, as DNA: TGTGCCAGCAGCCCTTTTCCCCCCCCGCGGCGAGGCACCGGGGAGCTGTTTTTT.

J is TRBJ1-1 and V is TRBV9; D is possibly TRBD1 (5 bases). The CDR3 consists of 14 residues. V was pared by 2 bases and J by 3 bases, with 11 bases between. Germline assignment: CDR1 SGDLS and CDR2 YYNGEE. DNA of the CDR3: TGTGCCAGCAGCGTCAGGGTAGGGGACACTGAAGCTTTCTTT. Amino acid sequence: CASSVRVGDTEAFF.

In DNA, the CDR3 is TGTGCCAGCAGCCCGAGGGGGACCACCTACGAGCAGTACTTC. Its translation is CASSPRGTTYEQYF. The rearrangement uses TRBV4-2 and TRBJ2-7; D perhaps matches TRBD1 (6 bases). Germline-derived CDR1 and CDR2 are LGHNA and YNFKEQ. This CDR3 has 14 amino acids. V lost 4 bases and J lost 2, with 12 bases in between.